This T cell receptor beta chain was found in a study of blood T cell repertoires in COVID-19. Living in about two dozen US areas, the participants were between roughly 18 and 95 years of age. Using immunoSEQ multiplex PCR, the repertoire was profiled, and TCRdb retains in-frame clones only, with some absent. The profile covers 200,000 to 250,000 clones, with 84% appearing a single time and around 2% taken by the ten largest. The receptor was isolated from a man in his sixties who had recovered from COVID-19. Sequencing was done on a sample of PBMCs or T cells enriched from blood (not recorded which).

CDR3 in amino acids: CASSEGTGPNEQYF. DNA for the CDR3: TGTGCCAGTAGTGAGGGGACAGGGCCCAACGAGCAGTACTTC. This chain joins TRBV19 and TRBJ2-7, with 9 positions matching TRBD1. The ends lost 5 bases at V and 5 bases at J; junction bases unmatched: 7. This CDR3 has 14 amino acids. Germline CDR1 LNHDA, CDR2 SQIVND (reference sequence).